Listed here is a single T cell receptor (beta chain). The same CDR3 arises from other DNA sequences in this sample as well. Participants spanned ages about 18 to 90 years and resided in 20 to 30 US areas. Participants were placed into cohorts based on the clinical history they reported. Before being deemed recovered, Cohort 3 donors had two negative PCRs, clearance, or symptom resolution. Germline values: CDR1 SEHNR, CDR2 FQNEAQ (reference sequence). This CDR3 region has 15 residues. Trimming left V 0 bases short and J 0 bases short, with 9 bases between. This specimen comes from a study of blood T cell repertoires in COVID-19. Background on the study: Samples taken during acute and convalescent COVID-19 were collected in the United States, Italy and Spain.

The assay was immunoSEQ multiplex PCR, and TCRdb's table has in-frame clones only and misses some. The sample consists of 250,000 to 300,000 clones, 90% of them appearing once. This chain connects TRBV7-9 to TRBJ2-7, with TRBD2 as a possible D gene (6 bases). This TCR was sampled from a woman younger than 45 who had recovered from COVID-19. Material: PBMCs or T cells enriched from blood (not recorded which). CDR3 coding DNA: TGTGCCAGCAGCTTAGCCGCGGGGAGCTCCTACGAGCAGTACTTC. It codes for CASSLAAGSSYEQYF.